The 4 T cell receptor beta chains listed next were all sequenced from one sample in a study of T cells in Graves' hyperthyroidism and ophthalmopathy. RNA transcripts were the template for amplifying TCR beta CDR3 regions. Initially, a first-round RT-PCR of the TCR CDR3 employed the HTBI primer set. MiXCR, run by TCRdb on the multiplex PCR reads, gives a single entry per CDR3 protein. Of roughly 740,000 distinct CDR3 sequences listed, roughly 17% were seen once; the top ten hold under 9.5%. Sequences were obtained from blood. The receptors come from a man between 18 and 35 years old with Graves' hyperthyroidism.

The V call is TRBV20-1, the J call TRBJ2-3; 7 bases fit TRBD2. J was trimmed by 2 bases and V by 8 bases; bases with no gene match: 7. Germline assignment: CDR1 DFQATT and CDR2 SNEGSKA (reference sequence). The CDR3 has 13 amino acids. The CDR3 sequence is CSPLREDTDTQYF. As DNA, the CDR3 is TGCAGTCCCTTACGGGAGGACACAGATACGCAGTATTTT.

The chain joins TRBV4-1 to TRBJ2-1; TRBD2 matches at 10 bases. Losses at the gene ends were 0 bases for V and 7 bases for J; bases not matched to a gene: 15. CDR3 length: 19 amino acids. Looked up from germline, CDR1 is MGHRA and CDR2 is YSYEKL. CDR3 amino acids: CASSQEGALASGRANEQFF. Written as DNA, the CDR3 is TGCGCCAGCAGCCAAGAGGGGGCTTTGGCTAGCGGGAGAGCGAATGAGCAGTTCTTC.

This chain connects TRBV6-5 to TRBJ2-7; a possible D gene is TRBD1 (6 bases). V shed 7 bases and J shed 2 bases, with 18 bases lying between them. Germline CDR1 reads MNHEY; CDR2 reads SVGAGI. The CDR3 consists of 15 residues. The CDR3 DNA reads as TGTGCCAGCACTTTCCGGGACAACCTCGCCTACGAGCAGTACTTC. This encodes CASTFRDNLAYEQYF.

This clonotype was picked up many times. V is TRBV28 and J is TRBJ1-2; 9 bases fit TRBD1. Germline V CDR1 and CDR2: MDHEN, SYDVKM. Trimming removed 5 bases from V and 8 bases from J; junction bases left unmatched: 9. CDR3 length: 14 residues. This CDR3 is CASSPGGTGKGYTF. CDR3 sequence (DNA): TGTGCCAGCAGTCCTGGCGGGACAGGGAAAGGCTACACCTTC.